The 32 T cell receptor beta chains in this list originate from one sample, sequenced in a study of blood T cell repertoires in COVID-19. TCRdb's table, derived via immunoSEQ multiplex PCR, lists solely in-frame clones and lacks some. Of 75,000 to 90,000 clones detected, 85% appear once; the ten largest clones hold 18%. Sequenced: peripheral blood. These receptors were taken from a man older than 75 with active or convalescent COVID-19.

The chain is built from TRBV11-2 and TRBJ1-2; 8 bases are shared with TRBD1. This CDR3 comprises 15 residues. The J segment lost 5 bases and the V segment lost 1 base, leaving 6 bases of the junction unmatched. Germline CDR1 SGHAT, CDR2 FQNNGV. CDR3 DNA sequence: TGTGCCAGCAGCTTAGCAGGGGGCGGTGAATATGGCTACACCTTC. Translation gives CASSLAGGGEYGYTF.

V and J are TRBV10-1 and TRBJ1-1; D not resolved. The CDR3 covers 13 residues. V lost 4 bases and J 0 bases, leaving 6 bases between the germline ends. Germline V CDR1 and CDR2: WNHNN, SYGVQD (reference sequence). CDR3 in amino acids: CASSGQMNTEAFF. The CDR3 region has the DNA TGCGCCAGCAGTGGGCAGATGAACACTGAAGCTTTCTTT.

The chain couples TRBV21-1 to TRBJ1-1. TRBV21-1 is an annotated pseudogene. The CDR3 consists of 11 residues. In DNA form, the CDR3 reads TGTGTAGCGCGTGGCCGGACTGAAGCTTTCTTT. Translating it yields CVARGRTEAFF.

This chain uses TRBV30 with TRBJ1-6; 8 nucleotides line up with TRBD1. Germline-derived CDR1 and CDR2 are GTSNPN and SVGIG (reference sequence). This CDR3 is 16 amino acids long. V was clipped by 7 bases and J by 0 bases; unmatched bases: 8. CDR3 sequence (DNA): TGTGCCTATACAGGGGGTGCTAGCTCCTATAATTCACCCCTCCACTTT. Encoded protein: CAYTGGASSYNSPLHF.

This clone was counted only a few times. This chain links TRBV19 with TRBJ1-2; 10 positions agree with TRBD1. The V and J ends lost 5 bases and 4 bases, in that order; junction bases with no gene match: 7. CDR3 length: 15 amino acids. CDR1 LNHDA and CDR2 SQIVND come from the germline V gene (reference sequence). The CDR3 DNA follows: TGTGCCAGTAGTTCGCCGGGACAGGGGCTCTATGGCTACACCTTC. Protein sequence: CASSSPGQGLYGYTF.

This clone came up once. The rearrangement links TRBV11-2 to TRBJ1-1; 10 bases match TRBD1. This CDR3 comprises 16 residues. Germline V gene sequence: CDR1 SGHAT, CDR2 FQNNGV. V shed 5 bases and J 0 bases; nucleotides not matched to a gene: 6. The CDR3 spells CASSPGQGGMNTEAFF. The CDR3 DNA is TGTGCCAGCAGCCCCGGACAGGGGGGAATGAACACTGAAGCTTTCTTT.

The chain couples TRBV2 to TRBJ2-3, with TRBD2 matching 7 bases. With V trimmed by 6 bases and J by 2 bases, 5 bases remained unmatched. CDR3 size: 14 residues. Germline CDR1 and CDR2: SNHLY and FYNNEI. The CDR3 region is CASRAGVNTDTQYF. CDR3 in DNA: TGTGCCAGCAGGGCGGGGGTGAACACAGATACGCAGTATTTT.

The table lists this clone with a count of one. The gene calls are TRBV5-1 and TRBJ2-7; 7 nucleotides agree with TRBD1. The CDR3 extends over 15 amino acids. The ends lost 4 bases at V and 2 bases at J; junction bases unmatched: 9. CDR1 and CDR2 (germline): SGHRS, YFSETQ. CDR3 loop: CASSGVDRSTYEQYV. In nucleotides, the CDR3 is TGCGCCAGCAGCGGAGTGGACAGGTCGACCTACGAGCAGTACGTC.

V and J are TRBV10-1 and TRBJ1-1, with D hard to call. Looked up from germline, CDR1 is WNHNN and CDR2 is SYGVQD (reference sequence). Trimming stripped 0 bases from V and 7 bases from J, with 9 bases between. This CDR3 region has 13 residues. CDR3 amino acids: CASSESFRGEAFF. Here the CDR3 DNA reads TGCGCCAGCAGTGAGTCATTTCGGGGTGAAGCTTTCTTT.

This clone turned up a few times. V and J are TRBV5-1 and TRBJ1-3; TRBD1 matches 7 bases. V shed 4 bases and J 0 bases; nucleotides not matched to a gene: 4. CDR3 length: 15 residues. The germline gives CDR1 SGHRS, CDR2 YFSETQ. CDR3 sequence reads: CASSPGTASGNTIYF. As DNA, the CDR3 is TGCGCCAGCAGCCCCGGGACAGCCTCTGGAAACACCATATATTTT.

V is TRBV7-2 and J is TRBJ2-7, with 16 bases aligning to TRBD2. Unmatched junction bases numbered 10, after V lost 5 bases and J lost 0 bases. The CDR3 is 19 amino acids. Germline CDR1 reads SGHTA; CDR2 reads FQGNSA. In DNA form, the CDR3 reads TGTGCCAGCAGCCCTGGGACTAGCGGGGGGGCCGGAAGCTCCTACGAGCAGTACGTC. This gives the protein CASSPGTSGGAGSSYEQYV.

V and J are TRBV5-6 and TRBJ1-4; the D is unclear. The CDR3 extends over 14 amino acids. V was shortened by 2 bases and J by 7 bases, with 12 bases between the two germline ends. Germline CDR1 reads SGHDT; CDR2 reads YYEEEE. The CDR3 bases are TGTGCCAGCAGCTTAGGAGGGATGGGTGAAAAACTGTTTTTT. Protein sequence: CASSLGGMGEKLFF.

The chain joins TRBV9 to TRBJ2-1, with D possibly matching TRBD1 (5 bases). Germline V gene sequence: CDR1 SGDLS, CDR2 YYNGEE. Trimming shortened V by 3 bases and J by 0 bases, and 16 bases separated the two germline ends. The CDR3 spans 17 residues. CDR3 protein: CASSGGSGSSSYNEQFF. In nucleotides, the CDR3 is TGTGCCAGCAGCGGGGGATCAGGGTCGAGCTCCTACAATGAGCAGTTCTTC.

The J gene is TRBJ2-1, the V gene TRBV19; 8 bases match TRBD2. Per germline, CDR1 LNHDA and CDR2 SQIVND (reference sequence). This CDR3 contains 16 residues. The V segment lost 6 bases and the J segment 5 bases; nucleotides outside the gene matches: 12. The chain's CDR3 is CASRGRGDPLNNEQFF. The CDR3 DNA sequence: TGTGCCAGTAGGGGGCGGGGGGACCCTCTGAACAATGAGCAGTTCTTC.

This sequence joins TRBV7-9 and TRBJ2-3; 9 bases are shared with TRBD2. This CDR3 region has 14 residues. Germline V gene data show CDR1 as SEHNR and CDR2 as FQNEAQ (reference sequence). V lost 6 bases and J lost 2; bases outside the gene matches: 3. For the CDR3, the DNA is TGTGCCAGCAGGGCTAGCGGGGTCACAGATACGCAGTATTTT. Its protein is CASRASGVTDTQYF.

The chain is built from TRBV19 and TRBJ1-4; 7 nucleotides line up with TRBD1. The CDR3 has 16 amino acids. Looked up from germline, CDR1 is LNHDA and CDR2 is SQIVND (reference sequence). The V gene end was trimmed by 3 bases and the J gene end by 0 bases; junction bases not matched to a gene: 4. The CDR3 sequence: CASSMTGTATNEKLFF. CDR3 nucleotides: TGTGCCAGTAGTATGACCGGGACAGCAACTAATGAAAAACTGTTTTTT. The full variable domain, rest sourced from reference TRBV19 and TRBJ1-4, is DGGITQSPKYLFRKEGQNVTLSCEQNLNHDAMYWYRQDPGQGLRLIYYSQIVNDFQKGDIAEGYSVSREKKESFPLTVTSAQKNPTAFYLCASSMTGTATNEKLFFGSGTQLSVL.

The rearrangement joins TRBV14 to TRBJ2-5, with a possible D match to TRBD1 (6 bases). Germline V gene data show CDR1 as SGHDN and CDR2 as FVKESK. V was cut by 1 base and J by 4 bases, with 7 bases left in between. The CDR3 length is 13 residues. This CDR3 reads CASSQGRGETQYF. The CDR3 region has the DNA TGTGCCAGCAGCCAAGGCAGGGGAGAGACCCAGTACTTC. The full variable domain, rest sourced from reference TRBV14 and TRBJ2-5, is EAGVTQFPSHSVIEKGQTVTLRCDPISGHDNLYWYRRVMGKEIKFLLHFVKESKQDESGMPNNRFLAERTGGTYSTLKVQPAELEDSGVYFCASSQGRGETQYFGPGTRLLVL.

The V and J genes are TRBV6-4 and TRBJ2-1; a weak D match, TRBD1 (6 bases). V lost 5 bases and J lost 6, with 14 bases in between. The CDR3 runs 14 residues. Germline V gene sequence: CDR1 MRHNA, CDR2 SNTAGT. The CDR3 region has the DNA TGTGCCAGCAGTCAGGACAGAACCCTCAATGAGCAGTTCTTC. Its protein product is CASSQDRTLNEQFF.

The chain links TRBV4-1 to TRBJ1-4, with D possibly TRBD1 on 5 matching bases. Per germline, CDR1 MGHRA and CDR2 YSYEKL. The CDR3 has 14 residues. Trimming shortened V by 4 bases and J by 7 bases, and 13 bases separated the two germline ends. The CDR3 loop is CASSLRGSSEKLFF. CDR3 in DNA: TGCGCCAGCAGCCTCCGGGGGAGCTCTGAAAAACTGTTTTTT.

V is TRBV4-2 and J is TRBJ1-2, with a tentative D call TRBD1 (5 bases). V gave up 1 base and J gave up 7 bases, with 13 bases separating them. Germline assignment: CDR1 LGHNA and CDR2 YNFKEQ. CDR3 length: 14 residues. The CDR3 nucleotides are TGTGCCAGCAGCCAAGGACAGAATCTAGTTGGCTACACCTTC. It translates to CASSQGQNLVGYTF.

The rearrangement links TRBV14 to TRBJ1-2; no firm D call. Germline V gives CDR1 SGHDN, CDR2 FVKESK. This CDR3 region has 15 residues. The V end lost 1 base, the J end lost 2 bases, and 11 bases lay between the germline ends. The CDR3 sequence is CASSQGHLWNYGYTF. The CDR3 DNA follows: TGTGCCAGCAGCCAAGGGCATCTTTGGAACTATGGCTACACCTTC. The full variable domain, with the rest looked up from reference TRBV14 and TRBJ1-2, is EAGVTQFPSHSVIEKGQTVTLRCDPISGHDNLYWYRRVMGKEIKFLLHFVKESKQDESGMPNNRFLAERTGGTYSTLKVQPAELEDSGVYFCASSQGHLWNYGYTFGSGTRLTVV.

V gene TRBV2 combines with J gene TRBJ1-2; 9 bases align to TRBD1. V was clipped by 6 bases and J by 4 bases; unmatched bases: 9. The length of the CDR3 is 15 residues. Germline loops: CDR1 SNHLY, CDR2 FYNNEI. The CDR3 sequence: CASRPPGQGPYGYTF. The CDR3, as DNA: TGTGCCAGCAGACCACCGGGACAGGGCCCCTATGGCTACACCTTC.

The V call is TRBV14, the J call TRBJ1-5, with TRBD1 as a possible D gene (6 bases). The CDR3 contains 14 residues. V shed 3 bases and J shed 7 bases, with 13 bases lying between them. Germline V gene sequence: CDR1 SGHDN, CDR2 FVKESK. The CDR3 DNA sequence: TGTGCCAGCAGCCAGGGGGCTGGAGGACAGCCCCAGCATTTT. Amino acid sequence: CASSQGAGGQPQHF.

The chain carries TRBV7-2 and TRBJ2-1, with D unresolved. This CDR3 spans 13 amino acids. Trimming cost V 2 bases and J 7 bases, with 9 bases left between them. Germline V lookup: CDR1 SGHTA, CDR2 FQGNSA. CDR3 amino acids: CASSLSQTNEQFF. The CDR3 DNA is TGTGCCAGCAGCTTAAGTCAGACTAATGAGCAGTTCTTC.

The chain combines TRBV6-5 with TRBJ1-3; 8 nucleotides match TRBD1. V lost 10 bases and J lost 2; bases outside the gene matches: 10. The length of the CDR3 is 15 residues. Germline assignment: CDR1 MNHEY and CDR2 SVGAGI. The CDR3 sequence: CATKPDRGPGNTIYF. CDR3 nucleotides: TGTGCCACCAAGCCTGACAGGGGCCCTGGAAACACCATATATTTT.

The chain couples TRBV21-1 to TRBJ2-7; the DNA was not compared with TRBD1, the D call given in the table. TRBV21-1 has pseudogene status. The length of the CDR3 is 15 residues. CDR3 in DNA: TGTGCCAGCAGCACCCGGGACAGCGGGCCGGGACAGGAGTACGTC. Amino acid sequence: CASSTRDSGPGQEYV.

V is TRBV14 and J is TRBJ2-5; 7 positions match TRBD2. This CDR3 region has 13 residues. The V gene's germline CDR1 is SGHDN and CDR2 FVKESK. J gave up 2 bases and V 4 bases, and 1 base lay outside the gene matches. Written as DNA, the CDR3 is TGTGCCAGCAGCCGGGGACTACAAGAGACCCAGTACTTC. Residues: CASSRGLQETQYF.

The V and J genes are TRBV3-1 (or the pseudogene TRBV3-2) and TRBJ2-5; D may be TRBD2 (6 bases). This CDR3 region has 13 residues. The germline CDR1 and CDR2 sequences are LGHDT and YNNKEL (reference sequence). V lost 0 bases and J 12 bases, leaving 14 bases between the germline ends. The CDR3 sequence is CASSQETGRGKYF. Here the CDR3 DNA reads TGTGCCAGCAGCCAAGAGACGGGACGGGGGAAGTACTTC.

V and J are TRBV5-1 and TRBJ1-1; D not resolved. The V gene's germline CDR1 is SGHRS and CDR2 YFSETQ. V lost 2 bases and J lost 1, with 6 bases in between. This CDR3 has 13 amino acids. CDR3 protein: CASSFAANTEAFF. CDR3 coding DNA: TGCGCCAGCAGCTTCGCGGCGAACACTGAAGCTTTCTTT.

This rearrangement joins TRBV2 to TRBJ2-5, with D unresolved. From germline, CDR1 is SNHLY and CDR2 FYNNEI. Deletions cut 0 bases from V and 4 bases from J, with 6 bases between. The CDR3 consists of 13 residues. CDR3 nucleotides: TGTGCCAGCAGTGAAGCGCGTGGAGAGACCCAGTACTTC. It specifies CASSEARGETQYF.

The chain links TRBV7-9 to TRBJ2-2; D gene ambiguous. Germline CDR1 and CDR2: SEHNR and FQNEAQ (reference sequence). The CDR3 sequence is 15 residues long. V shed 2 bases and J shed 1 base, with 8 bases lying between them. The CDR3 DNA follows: TGTGCCAGCAGCTTAAACCTAGGGAACACCGGGGAGCTGTTTTTT. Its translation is CASSLNLGNTGELFF.

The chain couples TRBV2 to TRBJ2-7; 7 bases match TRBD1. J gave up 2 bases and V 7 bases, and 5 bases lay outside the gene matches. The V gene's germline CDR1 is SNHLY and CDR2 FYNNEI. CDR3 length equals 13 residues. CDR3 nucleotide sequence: TGTGCCAGCACCAAGACAGGGCCCTACGAGCAGTACGTC. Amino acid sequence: CASTKTGPYEQYV.